This TCR beta chain was captured in a study of shared T cell receptors in the human thymus (dated by TCRdb to the early 2020s). For the wider study: The study investigated the way shared, self-reactive T-cell receptor alpha chains are produced in the human thymus.

Receptor libraries were prepared by the immunoSEQ multiplex PCR assay. Drawn from immuneACCESS, this table holds only the in-frame rearrangements with V and J called that TCRdb kept. Clones are partly lost; checked studies trace under half to an unresolved V gene and leave the rest unexplained. For this sample there are about 660,000 clones; around 87% appear just once. 0.0095% to 0.012% of the sample is held by the ten biggest clonotypes. Comments on this clone: The antigen this receptor binds is unknown. No much larger clone is present one base from it, and per-base qualities are unavailable.

These same data were also listed under a study on human thymus T cells. Per that second paper: Donors were immunologically healthy infants undergoing open corrective cardiac surgery for congenital heart defects in Finland. The thymus tissue came from surgical resects taken out during corrective cardiac surgery. Both the thymic and the peripheral blood repertoires appeared to show biased V and J gene segment usage. The related research found that thymic TCR repertoires overlapped highly between unrelated individuals. The study characterized TCR alpha and beta repertoires from eight infant thymus samples and a few related peripheral blood samples. The cohort included over five male and two female infants, with donor ages spanning 7 to 244 days. Thymocytes were freed from the tissue by mechanical means and kept at -70 degrees C as pellets of roughly 9.5-31 million cells. A QIAsymphony instrument was used to extract genomic DNA from the frozen cell pellets. TCRB and TCRAD loci were amplified from a standardized quantity of quality-controlled genomic DNA using the immunoSEQ multiplex PCR assay. The V(D)J region was spanned by amplicons of a length sufficient to cover the CDR3 and to identify V and J genes. Through the commercial immunoSEQ service, the amplicons were sequenced on an Illumina platform. Corrections for primer bias and sequencing errors followed previously described methods, while TCRAD and TCRB definitions were based on the IMGT database. Analysis of the repertoires was done with immunoSEQ Analyzer 3.0 and VDJTools and included basic statistics, V/J segment usage, diversity estimates, rarefaction and pairwise overlap. Diversity was estimated with Chao1, ChaoE, Efron-Thisted, Shannon and inverse Simpson indices, and also on datasets down-sampled to the smallest sample. For repertoire overlap, CDR3 nucleotide sequence, V gene and J gene had to match strictly, and clustering was done by Jaccard-based multidimensional scaling. Thymus samples yielded on average around 810,000 unique TCRB clonotypes, compared with around 79,000 from blood samples.

This receptor was obtained from a boy under two years old with a congenital heart defect. Donor details come from another sample of the same person, matched by shared clones. The source material was thymocytes.

The nucleotide sequence reads TGTGCCAGCACGGAGGACCGCGAGCAGTACTTC. Protein translation: CASTEDREQYF. The chain is made from TRBV6-6 and TRBJ2-7; a tentative D call is TRBD2 (5 bases match). The germline ends are 10 bases apart after V is trimmed by 7 bases and J by 6 bases. Taken from cysteine to phenylalanine, the CDR3 has 11 residues. The only DNA kept is the CDR3, 33 bases in frame from the first base. As encoded in the germline V gene (reference sequence), CDR1 is MNHNY while CDR2 is SVGAGI.